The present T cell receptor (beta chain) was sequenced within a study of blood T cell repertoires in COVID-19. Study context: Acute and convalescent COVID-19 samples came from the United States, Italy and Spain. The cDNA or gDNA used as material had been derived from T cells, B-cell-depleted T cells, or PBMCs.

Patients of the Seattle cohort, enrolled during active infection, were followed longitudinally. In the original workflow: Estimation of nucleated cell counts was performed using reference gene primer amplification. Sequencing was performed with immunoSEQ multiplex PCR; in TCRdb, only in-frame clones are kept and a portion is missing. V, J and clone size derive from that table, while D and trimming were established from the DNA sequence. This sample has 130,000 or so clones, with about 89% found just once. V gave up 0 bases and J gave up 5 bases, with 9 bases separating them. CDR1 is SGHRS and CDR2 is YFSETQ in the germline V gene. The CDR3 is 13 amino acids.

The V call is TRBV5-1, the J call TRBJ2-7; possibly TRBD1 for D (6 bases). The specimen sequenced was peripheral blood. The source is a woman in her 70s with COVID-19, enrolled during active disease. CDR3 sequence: CASSLGTVDEQYF. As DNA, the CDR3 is TGCGCCAGCAGCTTGGGGACAGTTGACGAGCAGTACTTC. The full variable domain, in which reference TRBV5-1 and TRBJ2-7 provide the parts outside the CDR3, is KAGVTQTPRYLIKTRGQQVTLSCSPISGHRSVSWYQQTPGQGLQFLFEYFSETQRNKGNFPGRFSGRQFSNSRSEMNVSTLELGDSALYLCASSLGTVDEQYFGPGTRLTVT.